This is a list of T cell receptor beta chains from one sample in a study of cytomegalovirus exposure and HLA in healthy donors. Generated by immunoSEQ multiplex PCR, the TCRdb table keeps only in-frame clones and is missing some. The sample yields some 150,000 clones, 86% seen once. Material: PBMCs. These receptors were collected from a man between 18 and 35 years old in good health and CMV-seropositive. Each CDR3 is given with its conserved first and last residue. A D gene is named only where the DNA matches it firmly. A row's size may be missing; if present it is once, few, many or a size class.

>TRBJ1-1|-|TRBV2|-
TGTGCCAGCACCAACCCGGGGGGGCAGAGCACTGAAGCTTTCTTT
CASTNPGGQSTEAFF
>TRBJ1-3|-|TRBV7-9|-
TGTGCCAGCAGCTTAGCGCTCGGGTCTGGAAACACCATATATTTT
CASSLALGSGNTIYF
>TRBJ1-3|-|TRBV7-9|once
TGTGCCAGCAGCCCAGACAGAAACACCATATATTTT
CASSPDRNTIYF
>TRBJ2-1|-|TRBV6-5|-
TGTGCCAGCAGTTACTCAGGTGAGGCTCGGTTCTTC
CASSYSGEARFF
>TRBJ1-1|-|TRBV6-5|-
TGTGCCAGCAGTTACTCGGGCAGGGTGACCACTGAAGCTTTCTTT
CASSYSGRVTTEAFF
>TRBJ2-2|-|TRBV30|many
TGTGCCTGGACCGAGCCTTGGCTTATCGGGAATCCCGGGGAGCTGTTTTTT
CAWTEPWLIGNPGELFF
>TRBJ2-3|-|TRBV5-4|-
TGTGCCAGCAGCGTGTCGGCGGATACGACAGATACGCAGTATTTT
CASSVSADTTDTQYF
>TRBJ1-1|TRBD1|TRBV27|-
TGTGCCAGCGGTCCCTATGGAAAGGGGGCGGTTGAAGCTTTCTTT
CASGPYGKGAVEAFF
>TRBJ2-3|-|TRBV10-3|-
TGTGCCATCAGTTCGGGACTCAACACAGATACGCAGTATTTT
CAISSGLNTDTQYF
>TRBJ2-7|TRBD1|TRBV7-6|-
TGTGCCAGCAGTCAGGGACAGATAGACTACGAGCAGTACTTC
CASSQGQIDYEQYF
>TRBJ2-7|TRBD2|TRBV4-1|-
TGCGCCAGCAGCCAAGATATCCCGCCCGGGCGCGGGGGGAGCTCCTACGAGCAGTACTTC
CASSQDIPPGRGGSSYEQYF
>TRBJ2-2|-|TRBV18|-
TGTGCCAGCTCAGACCAGGGGTACACCGGGGAGCTGTTTTTT
CASSDQGYTGELFF
>TRBJ2-7|TRBD1|TRBV7-2|-
TGTGCCAGCAGCCTTACCGCGGGACAGGGCAACGAGCAGTACTTC
CASSLTAGQGNEQYF
>TRBJ1-2|TRBD1|TRBV7-8|-
TGTGCCAGCAGCCCCGACAGGGAAGGCTACACCTTC
CASSPDREGYTF
>TRBJ2-2|TRBD1|TRBV6-5|once
TGTGCCAGCAGCCGTGACAGGGGGCAAACCGGGGAGCTGTTTTTT
CASSRDRGQTGELFF
>TRBJ2-3|TRBD2|TRBV4-1|-
TGCGCCAGCAGCCAAGGGCAACTAGCGGGGGCCTCAGATACGCAGTATTTT
CASSQGQLAGASDTQYF
>TRBJ2-3|-|TRBV7-3|-
TGTGCCAGCAGCTTAGGCGGGGGCTTCACAGATACGCAGTATTTT
CASSLGGGFTDTQYF
>TRBJ1-3|TRBD1|TRBV6-4|-
TGTGCCAGCAGTGACGAAGGGACAGGGATCCGTGGGGGGAAGCTCTGGTCCGGAAACACCATATATTTT
CASSDEGTGIRGGKLWSGNTIYF
>TRBJ2-2|TRBD2|TRBV7-2|-
TGTGCCAGCGTCGTGAGGGCTAGCGGGGCGCTGAACACCGGGGAGCTGTTTTTT
CASVVRASGALNTGELFF
>TRBJ2-7|TRBD2|TRBV7-3|-
TGTGCCAGCAGCTTAAATCGAATCGGGACTAGCCCGGGCTCCTACGAGCAGTACTTC
CASSLNRIGTSPGSYEQYF
>TRBJ1-4|-|TRBV14|-
TGTGCCAGCAGCCAACTCCGTGGGGCAGGGGAAGAAAAACTGTTTTTT
CASSQLRGAGEEKLFF
>TRBJ2-1|TRBD2|TRBV7-3|-
TGTGCCAGCAGCCCCAGACTAGCGGGAACTGGTGAGCAGTTCTTC
CASSPRLAGTGEQFF
>TRBJ2-1|-|TRBV11-2|-
TGTGCCAGCAGCTCCCTACAGCAATACAATGAGCAGTTCTTC
CASSSLQQYNEQFF
>TRBJ2-2|-|TRBV12-5|-
TGTGCTAGCCAGAGGGAGGACACCGGGGAGCTGTTTTTT
CASQREDTGELFF
>TRBJ2-5|-|TRBV11-2|-
TGTGCCAGCAGCTCCAACCGACTAGTCCAAGAGACCCAGTACTTC
CASSSNRLVQETQYF
>TRBJ1-2|-|TRBV6-5|-
TGTGCCAGCAGTTACGGGCGCGGGGTTGGCTACACCTTC
CASSYGRGVGYTF
>TRBJ2-7|-|TRBV21-1|-
TGTGCCAGCAGCGGGTGCAGGGGGCTATACGAGCAGTACTTC
CASSGCRGLYEQYF
>TRBJ2-5|-|TRBV12-5|-
TGTGCTAGTGGTTTGCCCACGGGGAGCATCCAAGAGACCCAGTACTTC
CASGLPTGSIQETQYF
>TRBJ1-4|-|TRBV25-1|-
TGTGCCAGCAGTGGTAACAGGGTGGGAAATGAAAAACTGTTTTTT
CASSGNRVGNEKLFF
>TRBJ1-5|TRBD1|TRBV7-2|-
TGTGCCAGCAGCTCGGACAGGCCGGATAGCAATCAGCCCCAGCATTTT
CASSSDRPDSNQPQHF
>TRBJ2-7|-|TRBV6-5|-
TGTGCCAGCAGGGCAGGGGACCCCTACGAGCAGTACTTC
CASRAGDPYEQYF
>TRBJ2-6|-|TRBV15|-
TGTGCCACCAGCAGTCAGGACTCTGGGGCCAACGTCCTGACTTTC
CATSSQDSGANVLTF
>TRBJ1-2|-|TRBV18|-
TGTGCCAGCTCCATGCGGAAGGAGAACTATGGCTACACCTTC
CASSMRKENYGYTF
>TRBJ1-6|TRBD1|TRBV19|-
TGTGCGACAGGGACAGGGCTTCCTTACTCCTATAATTCACCCCTCCACTTT
CATGTGLPYSYNSPLHF
>TRBJ1-5|TRBD1|TRBV6-1|-
TGTGCCAGCAGCCGGGACAGGGGTGACAATCAGCCCCAGCATTTT
CASSRDRGDNQPQHF
>TRBJ1-2|-|TRBV18|-
TGTGCCAGCTCCCCCGACAGTGGGTATGGCTACACCTTC
CASSPDSGYGYTF
>TRBJ2-1|TRBD2|TRBV18|-
TGTGCCAGCTCACCAAACAGCGGGGGGGCCGGTGAGCAGTTCTTC
CASSPNSGGAGEQFF
>TRBJ1-1|TRBD1|TRBV7-2|-
TGTGCCAGCAGCTTGGGACAGGGGCCGCGGAACACTGAAGCTTTCTTT
CASSLGQGPRNTEAFF